This entry concerns a single TCR beta chain. The antigen remains unidentified. The table came from immunoSEQ multiplex PCR; TCRdb's copy has only in-frame clones and leaves some out. The profile shows approximately 77,000 clones, under 95% of them singletons. Systemic immunosuppression or a history of autoimmune disease excluded patients. The V gene's germline CDR1 is SGHKS and CDR2 YYEKEE (reference sequence). After removal of 1 base from V and 7 bases from J, the junction contained 1 base not matched to a gene. The CDR3 sequence is 13 residues long. This sample is part of a study of OX40 agonist ivuxolimab in advanced cancers. Background on the study: An agonistic human IgG2 monoclonal antibody against OX40 (CD134) was given.

Study outcomes and limitations: The study found among the lowest clonal expansion in partial responders at 0.1-3.0 mg/kg.

The chain employs TRBV5-5 and TRBJ2-7, with TRBD2 matching over 11 bases. The specimen was CD4+ or CD8+ T cells sorted from blood, collected in a trial of the OX40 agonist ivuxolimab. The TCR was taken from an adult with an advanced solid tumor such as melanoma, head and neck, liver or kidney cancer. The chain's CDR3 is CASSLRLAGEQYF. The CDR3 DNA is TGTGCCAGCAGCTTGAGACTAGCGGGGGAGCAGTACTTC.